This T cell receptor (beta chain) was documented in a study of Ad26.COV2.S vaccination and SARS-CoV-2 variants. Study as a whole: Participants got Ad26.COV2.S intramuscularly, once or twice 56 days apart.

Sequencing was performed with immunoSEQ multiplex PCR; in TCRdb, only in-frame clones are kept and a portion is missing. The sample comprises about 370,000 clones, about 91% of which are singletons, and under 2% rests with the top ten. The CDR3 contains 16 residues. Germline CDR1 reads MNHNY; CDR2 reads SVGAGI (reference sequence). Trimming removed 7 bases from V and 2 bases from J; junction bases left unmatched: 10. As regards this clone: No antigen is known for it.

Findings of the study overall: While placebo recipients had lower spike-specific TCR breadth, vaccine recipients had more.

As for treatment: 15 to 20 received Ad26.COV2.S at low or high dose, single or two shots; five or six received placebo; per-sample allocation not given. The samples were gathered on day 63 after the first injection of vaccine or placebo. This person who donated was an adult of 18-55 years in Boston. An Ad26 vector was used to express Wuhan-strain SARS-CoV-2 spike as the vaccine. This clonotype was sampled from a person aged 18-60 years who received the Ad26.COV2.S COVID-19 vaccine or a placebo. This sample comprised peripheral blood, obtained in a trial of Ad26.COV2.S vaccine versus placebo. The rearrangement links TRBV6-6 to TRBJ2-3; 9 bases are a match to TRBD2. The CDR3 DNA sequence: TGTGCCAGCACTACGTCACTAGCGGGTTACACAGATACGCAGTATTTT. It codes for CASTTSLAGYTDTQYF.